This entry describes one TCR beta chain. This CDR3 region has 14 residues. Looked up from germline, CDR1 is SGHNT and CDR2 is YYREEE (reference sequence). The ends were cut back, 3 bases at V and 2 bases at J, with 10 bases in the middle. Method: immunoSEQ multiplex PCR; TCRdb's copy keeps in-frame clones and lacks some. The sample lists under 65,000 clones, under 95% occurring once. The data were obtained in a study of control samples from healthy donors and cancer patients. The specimen was PBMCs. The V and J genes are TRBV5-4 and TRBJ2-3, with D possibly being TRBD2 (6 bases). The clonotype was recovered from a man younger than 40 with colorectal cancer. CDR3 DNA sequence: TGTGCCAGCAGCTGGGGACTTTCCACAGATACGCAGTATTTT. It yields the protein CASSWGLSTDTQYF. The full variable domain, its missing parts supplied by reference TRBV5-4 and TRBJ2-3, is ETGVTQSPTHLIKTRGQQVTLRCSSQSGHNTVSWYQQALGQGPQFIFQYYREEENGRGNFPPRFSGLQFPNYSSELNVNALELDDSALYLCASSWGLSTDTQYFGPGTRLTVL.